Below, one TCR beta chain is given with its context. The sample carries other DNA sequences with the same CDR3. The CDR3 loop spans 13 amino acids. The V end was cut by 5 bases, the J end by 1 base, with 8 bases between. Germline V gives CDR1 SGHAT, CDR2 FQNNGV. The sample originates from a study of shared clonotypes between healthy human individuals. Data came from immunoSEQ multiplex PCR; TCRdb stores just in-frame clones and leaves some out. The sample has 2,500,000 or so clones, approximately 90% seen once; the top ten hold under 0.15%. This clonotype was obtained from a man younger than 35 in good health. Sequenced: naive CD4+ T cells sorted from blood. The subset here: CD45RA+ positively selected. The chain is built from TRBV11-2 and TRBJ1-1, with D possibly being TRBD1 (6 bases). The CDR3 DNA reads as TGTGCCAGCAGCCAGGACAGGAACACTGAAGCTTTCTTT. Protein sequence: CASSQDRNTEAFF.